This T cell receptor (beta chain) was observed in a study of STAT5B mutations in CD4+ large granular lymphocyte leukemia (dated by TCRdb to 2022 to 2024). Regarding the research as a whole: Among healthy controls, the CDR3 'QG' motif was associated with a particular HLA allele. The study compared the TCRbeta repertoires of patients with CD4+ T-cell large granular lymphocyte leukemia against those of healthy blood donors. Flow cytometry performed on FACSCanto II or FACSVerse showed that the purified fractions had more than 95% purity among lymphocytes. Points the paper makes about the study in general: Main leukemic clonotypes were private to each patient, although roughly 25% of the main leukemic clonotypes were found at low frequency in the non-leukemic repertoires of other patients. Compared with healthy CD4+ repertoires, CD4-sorted patient repertoires appeared more clonal, and this difference remained even after the putative leukemic clones were removed. TRBV06-family usage was enriched among the top patient clones (8/27) compared with healthy controls (2/35). The data were not HLA-matched, and the higher clonality in CD4+ T-LGLL than in CD8+ T-LGLL could be due to the relatively small sample size.

V loses 3 bases, J loses 8 bases, and the germline ends lie 0 bases apart. CDR1 and CDR2 were assigned from the germline V gene (reference sequence) as LGHDT and YNNKEL. The CDR3 contains 9 residues, cysteine and phenylalanine counted. CDR3 DNA only is kept here, 27 bases in frame from base 1. The immunoSEQ assay at survey resolution was used to sequence TCRbeta rearrangements from genomic DNA. The original pipeline was this. In the TCR sequencing data, the lowest productive clonotype frequency that could be detected was 2.59 x 10-5. Analyses included only productive TCRbeta rearrangements, meaning complete and in-frame sequences. Sample clonality was computed as Simpson clonality in the immunoSEQ Analyzer version 3.0. Clones were binned by frequency as very rare, small, medium, large (1-20%) or hyperexpanded (>20%). Generation probabilities were estimated with OLGA 1.2.3, V-gene circos plots were generated with VDJtools, specificities were searched for in VDJdb, and CDR3 motifs were identified with GLIPH. The immuneACCESS repertoire file appears here via TCRdb, limited to in-frame rearrangements. These files lack a portion of the clones; in checked studies, under half of the deficit traces to unresolved V genes, and the cause of the others is not known. The DNA was the basis for D and trimming; V, J and clone size are from that table. A total of some 3,500 clones appear in this sample, roughly 87% of them only once. The ten biggest clones cover 2% to 2.5% of the sample.

The healthy control group was made up of a few dozen blood donors, and the Finnish Red Cross blood service supplied their buffy coats. All TCR-sequenced material derived from peripheral blood: patient blood samples and healthy donor buffy coats. Peripheral blood mononuclear cells were isolated by Ficoll-Hypaque gradient centrifugation. CD4+ cells were magnetically purified from the buffy coats of healthy controls. The Gentra Puregene Cell and Tissue kit was used for genomic DNA extraction, and quantification was performed on a Qubit 2.0 fluorometer. Points on this clone: The clone's antigen remains unknown. No quality values exist for individual bases; no much larger clone is one base distant.

The chain is encoded by TRBV3-1 (or the pseudogene TRBV3-2) joined to TRBJ2-3; no D segment can be confidently identified. The clonotype comes from a human donor in good health. Material for sequencing was CD4+ T cells from blood buffy coats. The nucleotide sequence reads TGTGCCAGCAGCCATACGCAGTATTTT. Its translation is CASSHTQYF.